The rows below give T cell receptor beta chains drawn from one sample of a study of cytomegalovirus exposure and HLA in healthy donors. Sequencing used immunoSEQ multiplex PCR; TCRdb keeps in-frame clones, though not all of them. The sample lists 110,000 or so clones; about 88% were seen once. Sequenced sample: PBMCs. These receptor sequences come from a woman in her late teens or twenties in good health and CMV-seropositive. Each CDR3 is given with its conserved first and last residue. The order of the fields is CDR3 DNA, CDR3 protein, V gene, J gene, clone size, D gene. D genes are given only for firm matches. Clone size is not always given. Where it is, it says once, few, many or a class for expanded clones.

TGTGCCAGCAGTGTACCGGGACAGGGGCACGAGCAGTACTTC	CASSVPGQGHEQYF	TRBV25-1	TRBJ2-7	-	TRBD1
TGTGCCAGCACCCCACTAATCCAAGAGACCCAGTACTTC	CASTPLIQETQYF	TRBV11-2	TRBJ2-5	few	-
TGTGCCAGCAGTGAAACCCCGACGGGAGGAAACACCATATATTTT	CASSETPTGGNTIYF	TRBV2	TRBJ1-3	-	-
TGTGCCAGCAGGCGACAGTTCAGCACAGATACGCAGTATTTT	CASRRQFSTDTQYF	TRBV11-3	TRBJ2-3	-	-
TGCGCCAGCAGTGAGTCGGCAGTATTGGCAGATACGCAGTATTTT	CASSESAVLADTQYF	TRBV10-2	TRBJ2-3	-	-
TGTGCCAGCAGCCTGCTTCTATTGAGCGGGAGCACAGATACGCAGTATTTT	CASSLLLLSGSTDTQYF	TRBV5-4	TRBJ2-3	-	-
TGCGCCAGCAGCCGAGAAGGGGCAGAGAGGTCAAAACTGTTTTTT	CASSREGAERSKLFF	TRBV4-1	TRBJ1-4	-	-
TGCGCCAGCAGCCCCGCGGGACGGGACCTTATGAATCAGCCCCAGCATTTT	CASSPAGRDLMNQPQHF	TRBV5-1	TRBJ1-5	-	-
TGTGCTAGTGGTTTAGGACATGGCGGGGGGGATCTAGCCAAAAACATTCAGTACTTC	CASGLGHGGGDLAKNIQYF	TRBV12-5	TRBJ2-4	-	TRBD2
TGTGCCAGCAGACGCATGACAGGGCAAATTGATCAGCCCCAGCATTTT	CASRRMTGQIDQPQHF	TRBV5-6	TRBJ1-5	-	TRBD1
TGTGCCAGCAGTTTAAAGTCGGGACTGTTTTTT	CASSLKSGLFF	TRBV2	TRBJ1-4	once	-
TGTGCCAGCAATGACAGGGTCTACGAGCAGTACTTC	CASNDRVYEQYF	TRBV6-1	TRBJ2-7	few	TRBD1
TGTGCCAGCAGTGAATGGAGTCTCTCAGAAGCTTTCTTT	CASSEWSLSEAFF	TRBV2	TRBJ1-1	few	-
TGTGCCAGCAGATCGACAGTTAACTATGGCTACACCTTC	CASRSTVNYGYTF	TRBV6-5	TRBJ1-2	-	-
TGTGCCAGCAGCTTGCGATTGGGGGGTTATGAGACCCAGTACTTC	CASSLRLGGYETQYF	TRBV5-4	TRBJ2-5	-	-
TGTGCCAGCAGTGATCGGCGGGTAGCAGATACGCAGTATTTT	CASSDRRVADTQYF	TRBV2	TRBJ2-3	-	-
TGTGCCAGCAGTGAATTCGGGACGGAGGGTTTGAACACTGAAGCTTTCTTT	CASSEFGTEGLNTEAFF	TRBV25-1	TRBJ1-1	-	-
TGTGCCACGGGGGCAACTAATGAAAAACTGTTTTTT	CATGATNEKLFF	TRBV2	TRBJ1-4	-	-
TGCAGCGTTGAGGGGGGGGATGGCTACACCTTC	CSVEGGDGYTF	TRBV29-1	TRBJ1-2	-	-
TGTGCCAGCAGCTCTCAAGCGAATTCACCCCTCCACTTT	CASSSQANSPLHF	TRBV11-3	TRBJ1-6	-	-
TGTGCCAGCAGCAAAAATTCGGCAGGGGCACTCCACTTT	CASSKNSAGALHF	TRBV21-1	TRBJ1-6	-	-
TGTGCCAGCGAGGGACAGGGGAACACTGAAGCTTTCTTT	CASEGQGNTEAFF	TRBV2	TRBJ1-1	-	TRBD1
TGTGCCAGTAGACCACAGGACACCGGGGAGCTGTTTTTT	CASRPQDTGELFF	TRBV19	TRBJ2-2	-	-
TGTGCTAGTGGGAGTCCTAGCGAAACAGATACGCAGTATTTT	CASGSPSETDTQYF	TRBV12-5	TRBJ2-3	-	-
TGTGCCAGCAGCTCCGCGGGAGTAGGGGGCAATGAGCAGTTCTTC	CASSSAGVGGNEQFF	TRBV7-3	TRBJ2-1	-	-
TGTGCCAGCAGTGCCCCCCCCCAGGGACAGGGCCCCACTGAAGCTTTCTTT	CASSAPPQGQGPTEAFF	TRBV6-1	TRBJ1-1	-	TRBD1
TGTGCCAGCAGGTGGACAGGGGCCCCTAACTATGGCTACACCTTC	CASRWTGAPNYGYTF	TRBV2	TRBJ1-2	-	TRBD1